Below, 5 T cell receptor beta chains from the same sample are listed, as sequenced in a study of PD-1 blockade in classical Hodgkin lymphoma (TCRdb year 2020). The protocol used for the library was the immunoSEQ multiplex PCR assay. The source is immuneACCESS, and TCRdb retained only in-frame sequences with V and J called. Part of the clones is not carried over; for the studies checked, unresolved V genes explain less than half of this, and the remainder is unexplained. Within this sample are about 35,000 clones, with 75% to 90% of them counted one time only. The ten largest clones represent under 0.25% of the sample. What the time point label conveys for this sample: newly diagnosed, previously untreated cHL patient sample. CD4+ T cells were purified from thawed PBMCs by magnetic negative selection with a Miltenyi CD4+ T cell isolation kit. Sequenced input: CD4+ T cells from blood. These receptors were collected from a human donor with classical Hodgkin lymphoma.

This clone was seen only once. CDR3 nucleotides: TGCAGCGTTGGGATAGGACAGGGGAACTACGAGCAGTACTTC. Protein sequence: CSVGIGQGNYEQYF. The gene calls are TRBV29-1 and TRBJ2-7, with 9 nucleotides matching TRBD1. V shed 4 bases and J 3 bases; nucleotides not matched to a gene: 7. The germline V gene encodes CDR1 SQVTM and CDR2 ANQGSEA. The CDR3 runs to 14 residues.

The chain combines TRBV11-2 with TRBJ2-2; the D gene is possibly TRBD2 (6 bases). CDR1 SGHAT and CDR2 FQNNGV come from the germline V gene. V lost 1 base to trimming and J lost 6 bases, with 24 bases between them. This CDR3 has 19 residues. The CDR3 DNA reads as TGTGCCAGCAGCTTAGTGGCGGGAAGTATTAATCTTGCGGCCGGGGAGCTGTTTTTT. It codes for CASSLVAGSINLAAGELFF.

The chain carries TRBV5-1 and TRBJ2-3; possibly TRBD1 or TRBD2 for D (5 bases each). CDR3 length equals 15 residues. Germline loops: CDR1 SGHRS, CDR2 YFSETQ. Trimming removed 0 bases at V and 1 base at J, with 9 bases between. The CDR3 sequence: CASSLEGPGTDTQYF. In DNA form, the CDR3 reads TGCGCCAGCAGCTTGGAGGGACCGGGCACAGATACGCAGTATTTT.

The sample holds a few counts of this clone. The chain is built from TRBV7-9 and TRBJ1-5; TRBD1 aligns across 7 bases. The CDR3 is made up of 12 amino acids. Trimming at V came to 11 bases and at J to 4 bases, leaving 5 bases not matched to a gene. Germline CDR1 is SEHNR and CDR2 is FQNEAQ (reference sequence). CDR3 protein: CAAGTENQPQHF. The CDR3 coding sequence is TGTGCCGCTGGGACAGAGAATCAGCCCCAGCATTTT.

The table lists this clone with a few counts. This sequence joins TRBV5-1 and TRBJ1-2; D unclear. The CDR3 extends over 15 amino acids. Trimming removed 4 bases at V and 6 bases at J, with 19 bases between. Germline-derived CDR1 and CDR2 are SGHRS and YFSETQ. The CDR3 reads CASSPFSSGGHGYTF. As DNA, the CDR3 is TGCGCCAGCAGCCCCTTTTCTTCGGGCGGTCATGGCTACACCTTC. Full variable domain (rest looked up from reference TRBV5-1 and TRBJ1-2): KAGVTQTPRYLIKTRGQQVTLSCSPISGHRSVSWYQQTPGQGLQFLFEYFSETQRNKGNFPGRFSGRQFSNSRSEMNVSTLELGDSALYLCASSPFSSGGHGYTFGSGTRLTVV.